One sample yielded the 8 T cell receptor beta chains listed below, sequenced in a study of tumor-infiltrating lymphocytes in localized non-small cell lung cancer. Measured with immunoSEQ multiplex PCR; TCRdb has only the in-frame clones, and not every one. The table lists several thousand clones, roughly 74% of them singletons, with roughly 31% in the top ten. Material for sequencing was lung tumor tissue. These receptors came from a human donor with non-small cell lung cancer.

The chain recombines TRBV5-6 with TRBJ2-7; the D is unclear. The V end was cut by 5 bases, the J end by 1 base, with 10 bases between. There are 13 residues in the CDR3. Germline CDR1 SGHDT, CDR2 YYEEEE. The CDR3 nucleotides read TGTGCCAGCAGTCACCAAGGGTCCTACGAGCAGTACTTC. Protein product: CASSHQGSYEQYF.

CDR3: CASRGTSAQETQYF. CDR3 nucleotide sequence: TGTGCCAGCAGGGGGACTAGCGCTCAAGAGACCCAGTACTTC. The chain is built from TRBV2 and TRBJ2-5, with 10 bases identical to TRBD2. CDR3 size: 14 residues. Germline trimming cut 6 bases from V and 2 bases from J; bases unmatched to any gene: 3. Germline CDR1 reads SNHLY; CDR2 reads FYNNEI.

V and J are TRBV7-9 and TRBJ1-2; 10 bases line up with TRBD1. Per the germline V gene, CDR1 is SEHNR and CDR2 is FQNEAQ (reference sequence). Trimming removed 5 bases from V and 7 bases from J; junction bases left unmatched: 13. CDR3 size: 16 residues. Here the CDR3 reads CASSPLSGQGVRGYTF. The CDR3 DNA follows: TGTGCCAGCAGCCCCTTATCTGGACAGGGGGTTCGTGGCTACACCTTC.

The rearrangement links TRBV5-1 to TRBJ2-2, with no clear D. V was cut by 1 base and J by 4 bases, with 11 bases left in between. Germline loops: CDR1 SGHRS, CDR2 YFSETQ. The CDR3 has 15 residues. This CDR3 is CASSLQSLSTGELFF. CDR3 sequence (DNA): TGCGCCAGCAGCTTGCAATCCTTATCCACCGGGGAGCTGTTTTTT.

The chain combines TRBV19 with TRBJ1-1, with D maybe TRBD1 (6 bases). This CDR3 is built from 13 residues. V was shortened by 2 bases and J by 6 bases, with 10 bases between the two germline ends. CDR1 LNHDA and CDR2 SQIVND come from the germline V gene (reference sequence). The CDR3 DNA is TGTGCCAGTAGTATACTCGGACAGCCTGAAGCTTTCTTT. Protein product: CASSILGQPEAFF.

V is TRBV11-3 and J is TRBJ2-1; 7 bases align to TRBD2. This CDR3 contains 13 residues. Germline lookup yields CDR1 SGHNT and CDR2 YENEEA. J gave up 9 bases and V 2 bases, and 4 bases lay outside the gene matches. CDR3 sequence: CASSLMVAGEQFF. Here the CDR3 DNA reads TGTGCCAGCAGCTTAATGGTAGCGGGTGAGCAGTTCTTC.

This clone came up once. The gene calls are TRBV7-6 and TRBJ1-2; D gene ambiguous. The germline V gene has CDR1 SGHVS and CDR2 FNYEAQ. The CDR3 has 13 residues. The V and J ends lost 8 bases and 2 bases respectively, with 12 bases between them. The CDR3 DNA sequence: TGTGCCAGCCGGGATAAAGACAACTATGGCTACACCTTC. Its protein product is CASRDKDNYGYTF. Full variable domain (missing parts from reference TRBV7-6 and TRBJ1-2): GAGVSQSPRYKVTKRGQDVALRCDPISGHVSLYWYRQALGQGPEFLTYFNYEAQQDKSGLPNDRFSAERPEGSISTLTIQRTEQRDSAMYRCASRDKDNYGYTFGSGTRLTVV.

This chain links TRBV5-1 with TRBJ1-5; weak D call: TRBD1 (6 bases). Trimming took off 4 bases at V and 5 bases at J, with 13 bases between the two ends. Germline values: CDR1 SGHRS, CDR2 YFSETQ. This CDR3 contains 14 residues. The CDR3 loop reads CASSPGGGYQPQHF. CDR3 nucleotide sequence: TGCGCCAGCAGCCCGGGGGGGGGCTATCAGCCCCAGCATTTT.